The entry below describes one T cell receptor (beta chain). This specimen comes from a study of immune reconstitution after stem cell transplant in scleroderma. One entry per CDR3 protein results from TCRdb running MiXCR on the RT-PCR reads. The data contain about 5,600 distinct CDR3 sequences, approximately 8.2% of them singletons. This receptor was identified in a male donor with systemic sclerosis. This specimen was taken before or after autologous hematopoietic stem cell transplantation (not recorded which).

CDR3 bases: TGTGCCAGCAGCCAAGCGGGAATTGGGATAGAGACCCAGTACTTC. Its protein is CASSQAGIGIETQYF. The chain is built from TRBV14 and TRBJ2-5; D is possibly TRBD2 (5 bases). CDR1 and CDR2 from the germline V gene are SGHDN and FVKESK. The CDR3 spans 15 residues. V was trimmed by 1 base and J by 4 bases, leaving 13 bases between them.